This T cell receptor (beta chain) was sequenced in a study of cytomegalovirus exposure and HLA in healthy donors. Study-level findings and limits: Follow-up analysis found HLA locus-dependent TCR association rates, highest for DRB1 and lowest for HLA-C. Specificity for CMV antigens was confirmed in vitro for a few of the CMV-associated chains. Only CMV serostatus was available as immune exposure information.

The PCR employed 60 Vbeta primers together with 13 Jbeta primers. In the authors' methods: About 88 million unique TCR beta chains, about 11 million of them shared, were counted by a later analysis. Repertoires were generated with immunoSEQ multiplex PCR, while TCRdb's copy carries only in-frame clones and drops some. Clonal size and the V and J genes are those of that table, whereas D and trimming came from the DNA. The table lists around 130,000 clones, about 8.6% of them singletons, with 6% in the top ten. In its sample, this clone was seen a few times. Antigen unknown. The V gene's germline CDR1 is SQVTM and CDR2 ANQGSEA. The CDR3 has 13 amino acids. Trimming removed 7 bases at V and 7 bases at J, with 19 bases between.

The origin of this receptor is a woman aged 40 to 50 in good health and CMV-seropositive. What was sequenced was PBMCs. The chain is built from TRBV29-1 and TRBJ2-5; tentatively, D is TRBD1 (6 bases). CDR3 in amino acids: CSGYRDTAGTQYF. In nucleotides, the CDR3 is TGCAGCGGCTACCGGGACACGGCCGGGACCCAGTACTTC.